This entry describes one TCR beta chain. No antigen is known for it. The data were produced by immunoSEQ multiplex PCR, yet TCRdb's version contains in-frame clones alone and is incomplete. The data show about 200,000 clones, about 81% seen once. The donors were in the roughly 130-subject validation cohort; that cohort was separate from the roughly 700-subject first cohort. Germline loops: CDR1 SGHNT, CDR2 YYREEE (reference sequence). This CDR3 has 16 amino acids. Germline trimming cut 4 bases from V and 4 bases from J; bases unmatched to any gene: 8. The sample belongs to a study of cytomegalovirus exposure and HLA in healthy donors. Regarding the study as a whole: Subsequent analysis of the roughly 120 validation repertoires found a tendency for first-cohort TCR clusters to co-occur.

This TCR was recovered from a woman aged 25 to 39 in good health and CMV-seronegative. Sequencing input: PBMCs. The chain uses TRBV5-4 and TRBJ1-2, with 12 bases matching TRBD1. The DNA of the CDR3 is TGTGCCAGCAGCCCCGGGACAGGGGGCGTCGGCTATGGCTACACCTTC. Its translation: CASSPGTGGVGYGYTF.